What follows are 3 T cell receptor beta chains derived from one specimen sequenced in a study of blood T cell repertoires in COVID-19. Data came from immunoSEQ multiplex PCR; TCRdb stores just in-frame clones and leaves some out. The repertoire consists of under 200,000 clones, with about 84% occurring once and the leading ten covering about 5.5%. The sample was peripheral blood. The source of these receptors is a woman in her twenties or thirties with acute or convalescent COVID-19.

The V and J genes are TRBV7-2 and TRBJ1-6; possibly TRBD1 for D (6 bases). The CDR3 spans 19 residues. Trimming took off 2 bases at V and 5 bases at J, with 22 bases between the two ends. Germline CDR1 and CDR2: SGHTA and FQGNSA. The CDR3 here is CASSLRGIPGEVHNSPLHF. Written as DNA, the CDR3 is TGTGCCAGCAGCTTACGGGGCATCCCAGGGGAAGTACATAATTCACCCCTCCACTTT.

There are a few counts of this clone. The rearrangement uses TRBV7-9 and TRBJ2-1; 9 bases are shared with TRBD1. Germline CDR1 is SEHNR and CDR2 is FQNEAQ (reference sequence). The V segment lost 6 bases and the J segment 4 bases; nucleotides outside the gene matches: 7. The length of the CDR3 is 15 residues. CDR3 amino acids: CASRKQGAGYNEQFF. The CDR3 coding sequence is TGTGCCAGCAGGAAACAGGGGGCGGGGTACAATGAGCAGTTCTTC.

This chain links TRBV5-4 with TRBJ1-2; possible D gene TRBD1, 6 bases. Germline CDR1 is SGHNT and CDR2 is YYREEE (reference sequence). The CDR3 is 13 residues long. The ends were cut back, 0 bases at V and 6 bases at J, with 9 bases in the middle. In nucleotides, the CDR3 is TGTGCCAGCAGCTTGGACAGGGTTCATGGCTACACCTTC. This gives the protein CASSLDRVHGYTF.